This T cell receptor beta chain appears in the sequencing data of a study of cytomegalovirus exposure and HLA in healthy donors. This PCR relied on a set of 60 Vbeta primers and 13 Jbeta primers. In the original analysis: A later analysis tallied approximately 78 million unique TCR beta chains, around 11 million of them shared. Here immunoSEQ multiplex PCR was the method, and the copy in TCRdb shows in-frame clones only, minus some. V and J calls plus clone size are reproduced from that table; the DNA served to infer D and trimming. Seen in this sample are around 200,000 clones; the ten most common clones hold 0.79%. Study results and caveats: In a later analysis, an Asian-associated ancestry cluster reportedly showed fewer N-insertions than the roughly 710-donor mean.

The CDR3 is 16 amino acids. Trimming at V came to 2 bases and at J to 7 bases, leaving 10 bases not matched to a gene. Germline CDR1 reads SGHNT; CDR2 reads YYREEE (reference sequence). A remark on this clone: Its specificity is not known.

The TCR originated in a woman younger than 30 in good health and CMV-seropositive. This chain uses TRBV5-4 with TRBJ2-2; 8 positions match TRBD2. Sequenced material: PBMCs. CDR3 nucleotide sequence: TGTGCCAGCAGCTTTACAGCGGGAGAGGTCAGCGGGGAGCTGTTTTTT. Protein sequence: CASSFTAGEVSGELFF.